The rows below give T cell receptor beta chains drawn from one sample of a study of neurological immune-mediated disorders. TCRdb re-called the 5' RACE reads through MiXCR, storing one row per CDR3 protein. This table holds 65,000 to 90,000 distinct CDR3 sequences, approximately 10% found once. Material: PBMCs. The origin of the receptors is a man aged 35-49 years in good health. CDR3s include the opening cysteine and the closing phenylalanine or tryptophan. A D gene is named only where the DNA matches it firmly. Part of the rows lack a size; the others show once, few, many or a class for expanded clones.

v_gene,j_gene,abundance,d_gene,CDR3aa,CDR3nt
TRBV5-1,TRBJ2-5,many,NA,CASRRGSEETQYF,TGCGCCAGCAGGAGGGGTTCTGAAGAGACCCAGTACTTC
TRBV5-1,TRBJ2-2,many,NA,CASSLSLANTGELFF,TGCGCCAGCAGCTTGTCGCTAGCGAACACCGGGGAGCTGTTTTTT
TRBV5-1,TRBJ2-1,many,TRBD2,CASSSEPSGGNEQFF,TGCGCCAGCAGCTCAGAGCCTAGCGGGGGCAATGAGCAGTTCTTC
TRBV6-2/TRBV6-3,TRBJ2-7,many,TRBD2,CASSPPREREPYEQYF,TGTGCCAGCAGTCCGCCCCGGGAGCGGGAGCCATACGAGCAGTACTTC
TRBV20-1,TRBJ2-2,NA,NA,CSAGGPGPGTGELFF,TGCAGTGCTGGGGGCCCGGGCCCTGGGACGGGGGAGCTGTTTTTT
TRBV7-8,TRBJ2-1,many,TRBD1,CASTLGPGQGSVNEQFF,TGTGCCAGCACCTTAGGTCCGGGACAGGGGTCCGTGAATGAGCAGTTCTTC
TRBV7-9,TRBJ2-3,many,TRBD1,CASSWGTGVGTDTQYF,TGTGCCAGCAGCTGGGGGACAGGGGTCGGCACAGATACGCAGTATTTT
TRBV28,TRBJ2-1,few,NA,CASIQGGTDYNEQFF,TGTGCCAGCATCCAAGGGGGAACAGACTACAATGAGCAGTTCTTC
TRBV27,TRBJ2-3,many,NA,CASSFGYPGGADTQYF,TGTGCCAGCAGTTTTGGATACCCCGGGGGAGCAGATACGCAGTATTTT
TRBV12-3/TRBV12-4,TRBJ1-6,NA,TRBD1,CVSSLEDRSNSPLHF,TGTGTCAGCAGTTTAGAGGACAGGTCAAATTCACCCCTCCACTTT
TRBV11-2,TRBJ1-3,NA,NA,CASSLNVDSSGNTIYF,TGTGCCAGCAGCTTGAACGTAGACAGCTCTGGAAACACCATATATTTT
TRBV10-1,TRBJ2-7,many,TRBD1,CASSAEGTGVDEQYF,TGCGCCAGCAGTGCGGAGGGGACAGGGGTCGACGAGCAGTACTTC
TRBV28,TRBJ2-1,many,NA,CASRRTGGYNEQFF,TGTGCCAGCAGACGTACGGGCGGCTACAATGAGCAGTTCTTC
TRBV5-1,TRBJ1-5,many,NA,CASSLRDPRDQPQHF,TGCGCCAGCAGCTTAAGGGATCCCCGCGATCAGCCCCAGCATTTT
TRBV19,TRBJ2-1,NA,NA,CASSIPGESYNEQFF,TGTGCCAGTAGTATCCCGGGAGAATCCTACAATGAGCAGTTCTTC
TRBV18,TRBJ2-1,many,NA,CASSPAQLNEQFF,TGTGCCAGCTCACCGGCACAGTTGAATGAGCAGTTCTTC
TRBV6-6,TRBJ2-1,many,TRBD2,CASSHSGSINEQFF,TGTGCCAGCAGTCATAGCGGGAGTATCAATGAGCAGTTCTTC
TRBV12-3/TRBV12-4,TRBJ1-3,few,TRBD1,CASSTGGGNTIYF,TGTGCCAGCAGTACAGGGGGAGGAAACACCATATATTTT
TRBV3-1,TRBJ2-2,NA,NA,CASSRMTGSVTGEPFF,TGTGCCAGCAGCCGGATGACGGGTAGTGTCACCGGGGAGCCGTTTTTT
TRBV3-1,TRBJ1-5,NA,NA,CAGSQGGGKDQPQHF,TGTGCCGGCAGCCAAGGTGGAGGAAAAGATCAGCCCCAGCATTTT
TRBV4-2,TRBJ2-4,many,TRBD2,CASSQDLSGGLIQYF,TGTGCCAGCAGCCAAGATCTTTCGGGAGGGTTAATTCAGTACTTC
TRBV2,TRBJ2-7,many,TRBD2,CASSPTSGDLSYEQYF,TGTGCCAGCAGCCCCACTAGCGGCGACCTCTCCTACGAGCAGTACTTC
TRBV12-3/TRBV12-4,TRBJ1-5,many,NA,CASSNTRNQPQHF,TGTGCCAGCAGTAATACCAGGAATCAGCCCCAGCATTTT
TRBV20-1,TRBJ2-3,NA,NA,CSAGRAWEDTQYF,TGCAGTGCTGGCCGGGCCTGGGAGGATACGCAGTATTTT
TRBV19,TRBJ2-7,few,TRBD1,CASSLSGTGYEQYF,TGTGCCAGTAGCCTATCTGGGACAGGTTACGAGCAGTACTTC
TRBV28,TRBJ2-2,many,NA,CASSLYTDSYGELFF,TGTGCCAGCAGTTTGTATACAGATTCGTACGGGGAGCTGTTTTTT
TRBV6-5,TRBJ2-7,many,TRBD1,CASSVDRGRDVQYF,TGTGCCAGCAGTGTAGACAGGGGGCGCGATGTTCAGTACTTC
TRBV3-1,TRBJ1-3,many,NA,CASSPPLADGNTIYF,TGTGCCAGCAGCCCCCCGTTGGCTGACGGAAACACCATATATTTT
TRBV27,TRBJ2-7,many,NA,CASSFRYEQYF,TGTGCCAGCAGTTTTAGGTACGAGCAGTACTTC
TRBV6-6,TRBJ2-4,many,NA,CASSYSTGAKNIQYF,TGTGCCAGCAGTTACTCGACGGGGGCCAAAAACATTCAGTACTTC
TRBV5-1,TRBJ1-2,many,NA,CASSLEGGVNYGYTF,TGCGCCAGCAGCCTCGAGGGGGGCGTGAACTATGGCTACACCTTC
TRBV29-1,TRBJ2-3,many,TRBD2,CSVEALAEADTQYF,TGCAGCGTTGAAGCGCTAGCGGAAGCAGATACGCAGTATTTT
TRBV19,TRBJ1-5,few,NA,CASSTGTAGQPQHF,TGTGCCAGTAGTACTGGGACCGCAGGTCAGCCCCAGCATTTT
TRBV7-9,TRBJ2-3,many,NA,CASSRQTRSTDTQYF,TGTGCCAGCAGCCGACAGACCCGAAGCACAGATACGCAGTATTTT
TRBV11-2,TRBJ2-3,many,TRBD2,CASSLVTSGGRDTQYF,TGTGCCAGCAGCTTAGTAACTAGCGGGGGGAGAGATACGCAGTATTTT
TRBV6-6,TRBJ1-1,many,TRBD1,CASRLTTGKGTEAFF,TGTGCCAGCAGATTGACGACAGGGAAGGGCACTGAAGCTTTCTTT
TRBV12-3/TRBV12-4,TRBJ2-3,many,TRBD2,CASSQRLAGGTDTQYF,TGTGCCAGCAGTCAAAGACTAGCGGGGGGGACAGATACGCAGTATTTT
TRBV6-5,TRBJ1-1,many,TRBD1,CASSYIQDRGLEAFF,TGTGCCAGCAGTTATATACAGGACAGGGGACTTGAAGCTTTCTTT
TRBV12-3/TRBV12-4,TRBJ1-6,many,NA,CASRVVDSPLHF,TGTGCCAGCAGGGTTGTCGACTCACCCCTCCACTTT
TRBV20-1,TRBJ2-1,many,NA,CSARDSLVDLNEQFF,TGCAGTGCTAGAGATAGTCTTGTAGACCTCAATGAGCAGTTCTTC
TRBV7-7,TRBJ2-7,many,NA,CASSVGRSYEQYF,TGTGCTAGCAGCGTGGGACGCTCCTACGAGCAGTACTTC